The 32 T cell receptor beta chains reported below all come from one sample, sequenced in a study of T cells in Graves' hyperthyroidism and ophthalmopathy. RNA transcripts gave rise to amplified TCR beta CDR3 regions. Carried out on the TCR CDR3, a first-round RT-PCR used the HTBI primer set. TCRdb re-analysed the multiplex PCR reads in MiXCR, keeping a single row per CDR3 protein. The data show nearly 250,000 distinct CDR3 sequences, with approximately 25% seen just once and 35% held by the top ten. Material for sequencing was blood. These receptors were obtained from a woman aged 40 to 50 with Graves' ophthalmopathy.

V is TRBV11-2 and J is TRBJ2-5; the match to TRBD2 covers 14 bases. The germline V gene has CDR1 SGHAT and CDR2 FQNNGV. The CDR3 spans 17 residues. The V and J ends lost 4 bases and 5 bases, in that order; junction bases with no gene match: 9. The CDR3 sequence is CASSSSGTSGSLETQYF. The CDR3 bases are TGTGCCAGCAGCTCATCCGGGACTAGCGGGAGTTTGGAGACCCAGTACTTC.

This clonotype was detected ten times or more. V gene TRBV9 combines with J gene TRBJ1-2; no firm D call. CDR1 is SGDLS and CDR2 is YYNGEE in the germline V gene. Trimming shortened V by 0 bases and J by 6 bases, and 3 bases separated the two germline ends. The CDR3 spans 11 residues. CDR3 sequence reads: CASSVGHGYTF. The CDR3 bases are TGTGCCAGCAGCGTAGGGCATGGCTACACCTTC.

Ten or more counts support this clonotype. The chain employs TRBV6-2 or TRBV6-3 and TRBJ1-1; TRBD1 aligns across 9 bases. There are 15 residues in the CDR3. The J segment lost 3 bases and the V segment lost 6 bases, leaving 8 bases of the junction unmatched. Germline loops: CDR1 MNHEY, CDR2 SVGEGT. CDR3 DNA sequence: TGTGCCAGCAGGGGACAGGGCGGAGGGGACACTGAAGCTTTCTTT. Protein sequence: CASRGQGGGDTEAFF.

This clonotype was detected a few times. CDR3 in DNA: TGTGCCAGCAGTGAATCCCTTGGCACCTACCCCTACACCTTC. Translation: CASSESLGTYPYTF. The J gene is TRBJ1-2, the V gene TRBV6-1; D ambiguous. In germline, CDR1 is MNHNS, CDR2 SASEGT. Trimming took off 2 bases at V and 10 bases at J, with 17 bases between the two ends. This CDR3 spans 14 amino acids.

This clonotype came up many times. The rearrangement links TRBV28 to TRBJ1-5; no reliable D call. Germline CDR1 and CDR2: MDHEN and SYDVKM. The CDR3 covers 14 residues. Trimming removed 1 base from V and 2 bases from J, with 6 bases in between. CDR3 sequence: CASSLSRGNQPQHF. CDR3 nucleotides: TGTGCCAGCAGTTTATCTAGAGGCAATCAGCCCCAGCATTTT.

The V call is TRBV19, the J call TRBJ2-7; D possibly corresponds to TRBD1 (5 bases). The DNA end is a closer match to TRBJ2-1, so the J assignment may be wrong. Germline V gene data show CDR1 as LNHDA and CDR2 as SQIVND (reference sequence). The CDR3 is 14 amino acids. The CDR3 DNA reads TGTGCCAGTAGTATAGCAGGGATCCCCTACGAGCAGTTCTTC. This sequence encodes CASSIAGIPYEQFF.

This clonotype has at least ten counts. The J gene is TRBJ2-2, the V gene TRBV19, with D perhaps matching TRBD2 (6 bases). Germline V CDR1 and CDR2: LNHDA, SQIVND (reference sequence). CDR3 length equals 15 residues. V lost 2 bases and J 3 bases, leaving 10 bases between the germline ends. The CDR3 DNA reads as TGTGCCAGTAGTATAACTAGCAGTTACACCGGGGAGCTGTTTTTT. This gives the protein CASSITSSYTGELFF.

Ten or more counts support this clonotype. The rearrangement uses TRBV30 and TRBJ2-7; D is tentatively TRBD1 or TRBD2 (5 bases each). The CDR3 runs to 14 residues. Germline-derived CDR1 and CDR2 are GTSNPN and SVGIG (reference sequence). Between the trimmed V and J ends, which lost 3 bases and 7 bases, there was a span of 19 bases. The CDR3 region has the DNA TGTGCCTGGAGGAGGGACGGATCCTCCCGGGAGCAGTACTTC. Amino acid sequence: CAWRRDGSSREQYF.

In its sample, this clonotype was seen many times. The chain is built from TRBV10-3 and TRBJ2-2; perhaps D is TRBD1 or TRBD2 (5 bases each). Germline V lookup: CDR1 ENHRY, CDR2 SYGVKD. This CDR3 contains 15 residues. With 9 bases removed from V and 6 bases from J, the gap between germline ends came to 20 bases. DNA for the CDR3: TGTGCCATACAGGAGGCCCTAGGGGAATCCGGGGAGCTGTTTTTT. This translates into CAIQEALGESGELFF.

This clonotype was counted ten times or more. The V gene is TRBV28, the J gene TRBJ2-2; TRBD2 agrees at 11 bases. Losses at the gene ends were 6 bases for V and 3 bases for J; bases not matched to a gene: 6. The CDR3 is made up of 16 amino acids. Germline values: CDR1 MDHEN, CDR2 SYDVKM. The CDR3 sequence is CASRATSGSYTGELFF. CDR3 sequence (DNA): TGTGCCAGCAGAGCAACTAGCGGGAGCTACACCGGGGAGCTGTTTTTT.

V is TRBV28 and J is TRBJ1-5; D gene uncertain. Germline V gene sequence: CDR1 MDHEN, CDR2 SYDVKM. The CDR3 runs 18 residues. With 6 bases removed from V and 0 bases from J, the gap between germline ends came to 21 bases. In DNA form, the CDR3 reads TGTGCCAGCAGGGCCGGGATCCAATCGGTCGATAGCAATCAGCCCCAGCATTTT. Protein: CASRAGIQSVDSNQPQHF.

This clonotype has at least ten counts. This rearrangement joins TRBV28 to TRBJ2-2; 8 bases map to TRBD2. The CDR3 loop spans 17 amino acids. J lost 7 bases, V lost 5 bases, and 15 bases had no gene match. The germline V gene encodes CDR1 MDHEN and CDR2 SYDVKM. CDR3 in amino acids: CASSILAGGARGGELFF. CDR3 coding DNA: TGTGCCAGCAGTATTCTCGCGGGAGGAGCTCGTGGCGGGGAGCTGTTTTTT.

This clonotype was recorded a few times. The genes are TRBV28 and TRBJ2-7; 9 bases agree with TRBD1. CDR3 length: 15 residues. Trimming removed 5 bases from V and 0 bases from J; junction bases left unmatched: 5. The germline gives CDR1 MDHEN, CDR2 SYDVKM. The CDR3 region is CASSDRGISSYEQYF. The DNA for the CDR3 is TGTGCCAGCAGTGACAGGGGGATTAGCTCCTACGAGCAGTACTTC.

This clonotype showed up many times. The V and J genes are TRBV5-6 and TRBJ2-2, with D maybe TRBD2 (6 bases). CDR1 is SGHDT, CDR2 YYEEEE, per germline. The CDR3 length is 16 residues. V lost 0 bases to trimming and J lost 3 bases, with 12 bases between them. The CDR3 here is CASSLAERAYTGELFF. Here the CDR3 DNA reads TGTGCCAGCAGCTTGGCAGAGCGGGCCTACACCGGGGAGCTGTTTTTT.

This clonotype was recorded many times. This chain links TRBV7-9 with TRBJ2-5, with 7 bases lining up with TRBD2. CDR1 and CDR2 from the germline V gene are SEHNR and FQNEAQ (reference sequence). After removal of 5 bases from V and 4 bases from J, the junction contained 10 bases not matched to a gene. CDR3 length equals 15 residues. The CDR3 nucleotides read TGTGCCAGCAGCCTAGTCGCGGGAGCTAGAGAGACCCAGTACTTC. Translation gives CASSLVAGARETQYF.

This clonotype appeared many times. V and J are TRBV7-9 and TRBJ1-1; tentative D call: TRBD1 (6 bases). CDR1 and CDR2 from the germline V gene are SEHNR and FQNEAQ (reference sequence). The CDR3 loop spans 14 amino acids. With 2 bases removed from V and 3 bases from J, the gap between germline ends came to 10 bases. The CDR3 sequence: CASSLLRGDTEAFF. DNA for the CDR3: TGTGCCAGCAGCTTATTGAGGGGGGACACTGAAGCTTTCTTT.

This clonotype was observed a handful of times. The genes are TRBV20-1 and TRBJ2-7, with 7 bases identical to TRBD1. Losses at the gene ends were 1 base for V and 6 bases for J; bases not matched to a gene: 9. The V gene's germline CDR1 is DFQATT and CDR2 SNEGSKA (reference sequence). CDR3 length equals 14 residues. The CDR3 reads CSARVRQGIGEQYF. CDR3 DNA sequence: TGCAGTGCTAGAGTCCGACAGGGCATAGGCGAGCAGTACTTC.

This clonotype was observed many times. J is TRBJ1-1 and V is TRBV28; the D gene is possibly TRBD1 (6 bases). Trimming pared 10 bases from V and 1 base from J, leaving 28 bases between. This CDR3 spans 18 amino acids. The germline V gene has CDR1 MDHEN and CDR2 SYDVKM. DNA for the CDR3: TGTGCCACCACCCCCACTCCCCACAGGGCGGGTGGGAACACTGAAGCTTTCTTT. Encoded protein: CATTPTPHRAGGNTEAFF.

This clonotype was observed many times. V usage is TRBV19 and J usage is TRBJ2-5; D is possibly TRBD1 (5 bases). CDR1 is LNHDA and CDR2 is SQIVND in the germline V gene (reference sequence). The CDR3 runs 15 residues. Trimming left V 3 bases short and J 5 bases short, with 16 bases between. CDR3 DNA sequence: TGTGCCAGTAGTATGCCAGGGCGCGCAGCTGAGACCCAGTACTTC. Translated, it gives CASSMPGRAAETQYF.

V and J are TRBV6-2 or TRBV6-3 and TRBJ2-7; the D gene is possibly TRBD1 (5 bases). The CDR3 runs 14 residues. CDR1 and CDR2 (germline): MNHEY, SVGEGT. V lost 8 bases and J lost 2, with 16 bases in between. The CDR3 loop is CASGQDSSPYEQYF. As DNA, the CDR3 is TGTGCCAGCGGCCAAGACAGTTCGCCCTACGAGCAGTACTTC.

This clonotype was recorded many times. This chain uses TRBV4-1 with TRBJ2-5, with unresolved D. The CDR3 has 15 residues. V dropped 5 bases and J dropped 5 bases, with 18 bases sitting between them. The germline V gene encodes CDR1 MGHRA and CDR2 YSYEKL. Here the CDR3 DNA reads TGCGCCAGCAGCTACGGACCACTCACCCCGGAGACCCAGTACTTC. This encodes CASSYGPLTPETQYF.

On this clonotype itself: One junction end does not reproduce the germline sequence, and a read error may be involved. V and J are TRBV7-3 and TRBJ2-7; 8 nucleotides line up with TRBD2. Germline assignment: CDR1 SGHTA and CDR2 FQGTGA. CDR3 length: 20 residues. The CDR3 DNA reads TGTGCCAGCAGTTTAATGATTGGTGGGATTAGCGGGATGGTTTCCTACGAGCAGTACTTC. Protein: CASSLMIGGISGMVSYEQYF.

Ten or more counts support this clonotype. The chain has TRBV9 and TRBJ1-3; no firm D call. The V gene's germline CDR1 is SGDLS and CDR2 YYNGEE. Trimming stripped 0 bases from V and 0 bases from J, with 10 bases between. The CDR3 runs 16 residues. The CDR3 DNA is TGTGCCAGCAGCGTAGTCCCAGCCTCCTCTGGAAACACCATATATTTT. Translated: CASSVVPASSGNTIYF. Full variable domain (missing parts from reference TRBV9 and TRBJ1-3): DSGVTQTPKHLITATGQRVTLRCSPRSGDLSVYWYQQSLDQGLQFLIQYYNGEERAKGNILERFSAQQFPDLHSELNLSSLELGDSALYFCASSVVPASSGNTIYFGEGSWLTVV.

This clonotype was counted many times. The V call is TRBV6-1, the J call TRBJ1-5; D unclear. This CDR3 comprises 13 residues. Per the germline V gene, CDR1 is MNHNS and CDR2 is SASEGT. V lost 3 bases and J lost 4, with 7 bases in between. This chain's CDR3 is CASSDLGNQPQHF. The CDR3 DNA follows: TGTGCCAGCAGTGATCTGGGGAATCAGCCCCAGCATTTT.

This clonotype came up many times. J is TRBJ2-7 and V is TRBV7-8, with a possible D match to TRBD2 (6 bases). There are 15 residues in the CDR3. Germline CDR1 is SGHVS and CDR2 is FQNEAQ. V was pared by 5 bases and J by 2 bases, with 16 bases between. The CDR3 loop reads CASSLGEVSTYEQYF. The CDR3 nucleotides are TGTGCCAGCAGCCTCGGGGAGGTTTCCACCTACGAGCAGTACTTC.

This clonotype was seen repeatedly, ten times or more. This chain joins TRBV6-5 and TRBJ2-7; D is unresolved. Trimming removed 2 bases from V and 4 bases from J, with 3 bases in between. This CDR3 has 11 amino acids. The germline V gene has CDR1 MNHEY and CDR2 SVGAGI. CDR3 protein: CASSYLYEQYF. As DNA, the CDR3 is TGTGCCAGCAGTTACCTTTACGAGCAGTACTTC.

This clonotype showed up just a few times. This chain connects TRBV5-1 to TRBJ1-5; D gene ambiguous. The germline V gene has CDR1 SGHRS and CDR2 YFSETQ. CDR3 size: 14 residues. V lost 4 bases and J lost 5, with 13 bases in between. In DNA form, the CDR3 reads TGCGCCAGCAGCCCGGCGGGTACGGATCAGCCCCAGCATTTT. Encoded protein: CASSPAGTDQPQHF. Together with reference TRBV5-1 and TRBJ1-5, the CDR3 gives the full variable domain: KAGVTQTPRYLIKTRGQQVTLSCSPISGHRSVSWYQQTPGQGLQFLFEYFSETQRNKGNFPGRFSGRQFSNSRSEMNVSTLELGDSALYLCASSPAGTDQPQHFGDGTRLSIL.

This clonotype was picked up many times. J is TRBJ2-5 and V is TRBV6-5; no definite D call. CDR3 length: 13 residues. Trimming took 5 bases from V and 4 from J, leaving 11 bases between them. Germline V gives CDR1 MNHEY, CDR2 SVGAGI. The CDR3 loop reads CASSPSRGETQYF. The DNA for the CDR3 is TGTGCCAGCAGTCCTTCTAGAGGAGAGACCCAGTACTTC.

This clonotype appeared a few times. A read error is possible here, since a much larger clone lies one base away. The V call is TRBV20-1, the J call TRBJ2-7; 7 nucleotides align to TRBD2. With V trimmed by 1 base and J by 6 bases, 9 bases remained unmatched. The CDR3 runs 14 residues. Germline V gene sequence: CDR1 DFQATT, CDR2 SNEGSKA (reference sequence). CDR3 DNA: TGCAGTGCTAGAGGGGCGGGAGTCCCCGCCGAGCAGTACTTC. Protein product: CSARGAGVPAEQYF.

This clonotype was observed many times. The chain links TRBV7-6 to TRBJ2-5; D gene unclear. Germline V gene data show CDR1 as SGHVS and CDR2 as FNYEAQ. The CDR3 totals 12 residues. Trimming removed 3 bases at V and 3 bases at J, with 5 bases between. The DNA of the CDR3 is TGTGCCAGCAGCTTCGCGGAAGAGACCCAGTACTTC. Translated, it gives CASSFAEETQYF.

The rearrangement uses TRBV5-1 and TRBJ2-7; 10 bases are shared with TRBD1. Looked up from germline, CDR1 is SGHRS and CDR2 is YFSETQ. CDR3 length equals 16 residues. Trimming at V came to 5 bases and at J to 4 bases, leaving 12 bases not matched to a gene. CDR3 nucleotide sequence: TGCGCCAGCAGTTTGACAGGGGGCTGGGGGGAGTACGAGCAGTACTTC. Its translation is CASSLTGGWGEYEQYF.

This clonotype has at least ten counts. The rearrangement uses TRBV29-1 and TRBJ1-2; D is possibly TRBD1 (6 bases). This CDR3 is 14 amino acids long. Trimming removed 3 bases at V and 6 bases at J, with 17 bases between. The V gene's germline CDR1 is SQVTM and CDR2 ANQGSEA. The CDR3 region has the DNA TGCAGCGTTGACGTGTACCCGCGGGACAATGGCTACACCTTC. Amino acids: CSVDVYPRDNGYTF.